Sequencing of this TCR beta chain was carried out in a study of T-cell memory formation after mild COVID-19. General study findings and limits: The main location of contracting CD4+ clones was CM and EM, and that of contracting CD8+ clones was EMRA. Some SARS-CoV-2-responding clones were already detected in memory before infection. While clones contracting from day 15 to 85 were balanced between CD4 and CD8, later expanders leaned CD4+.

A note on this clonotype: The antigen remains unidentified.

TCRdb reprocessed the 5' RACE reads with MiXCR, giving one entry per CDR3 protein. The table lists fewer than 500,000 distinct CDR3 sequences, about 23% of them singletons. Deletions cut 2 bases from V and 7 bases from J, with 14 bases between. The CDR3 consists of 15 residues. Germline-derived CDR1 and CDR2 are SGHAT and FQDESV (reference sequence). The receptor was derived from an adult woman who had mild COVID-19 (a few samples of this study predate the infection). Cell type and time point are not known. The sequenced sample consisted of PBMCs or a T cell subset sorted from them (not recorded which). The V gene is TRBV11-1, the J gene TRBJ2-2, with D uncertain. The CDR3 sequence is CASSLFVNSDGELFF. The CDR3 coding sequence is TGTGCCAGCAGCTTATTCGTGAATTCGGACGGGGAGCTGTTTTTT.